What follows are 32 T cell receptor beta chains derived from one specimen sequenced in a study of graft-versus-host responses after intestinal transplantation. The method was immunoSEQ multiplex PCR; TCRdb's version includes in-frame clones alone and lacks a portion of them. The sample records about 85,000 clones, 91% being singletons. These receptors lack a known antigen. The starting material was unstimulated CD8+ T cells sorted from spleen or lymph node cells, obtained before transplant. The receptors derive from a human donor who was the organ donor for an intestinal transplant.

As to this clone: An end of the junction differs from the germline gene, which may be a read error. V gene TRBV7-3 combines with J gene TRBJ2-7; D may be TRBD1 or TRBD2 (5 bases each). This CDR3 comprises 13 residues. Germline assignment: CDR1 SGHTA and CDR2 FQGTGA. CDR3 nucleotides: TGTGCCAGCAGCCTAGAACCGGGCGCACCGGGGCACTTC. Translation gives CASSLEPGAPGHF.

CDR3 region: CAWTDAGQETQYF. In nucleotides, the CDR3 is TGTGCCTGGACTGACGCCGGCCAAGAGACCCAGTACTTC. The chain links TRBV30 to TRBJ2-5; D remains ambiguous. CDR3 size: 13 residues. Deletions cut 4 bases from V and 1 base from J, with 10 bases between. CDR1 and CDR2 (germline): GTSNPN, SVGIG (reference sequence). The whole variable domain, filled in from reference TRBV30 and TRBJ2-5, reads SQTIHQWPATLVQPVGSPLSLECTVEGTSNPNLYWYRQAAGRGLQLLFYSVGIGQISSEVPQNLSASRPQDRQFILSSKKLLLSDSGFYLCAWTDAGQETQYFGPGTRLLVL.

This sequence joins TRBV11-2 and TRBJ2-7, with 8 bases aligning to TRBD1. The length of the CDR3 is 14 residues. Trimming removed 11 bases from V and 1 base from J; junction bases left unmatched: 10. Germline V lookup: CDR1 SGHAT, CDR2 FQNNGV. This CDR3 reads CAGIRTGFSYEQYF. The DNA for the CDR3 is TGTGCCGGAATACGGACAGGGTTTTCCTACGAGCAGTACTTC.

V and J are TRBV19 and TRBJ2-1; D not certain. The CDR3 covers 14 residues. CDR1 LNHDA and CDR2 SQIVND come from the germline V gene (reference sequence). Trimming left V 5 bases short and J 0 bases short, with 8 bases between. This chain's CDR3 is CASSQDFSYNEQFF. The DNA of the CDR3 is TGTGCCAGTAGTCAGGATTTCTCCTACAATGAGCAGTTCTTC.

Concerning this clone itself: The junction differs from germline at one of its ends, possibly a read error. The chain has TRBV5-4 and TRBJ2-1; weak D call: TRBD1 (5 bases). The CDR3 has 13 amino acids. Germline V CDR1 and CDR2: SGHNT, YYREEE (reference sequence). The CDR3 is CASRPQEYNKQFF. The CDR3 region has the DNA TGTGCCAGCAGACCACAGGAATACAATAAGCAGTTCTTC. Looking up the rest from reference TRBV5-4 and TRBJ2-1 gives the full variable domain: ETGVTQSPTHLIKTRGQQVTLRCSSQSGHNTVSWYQQALGQGPQFIFQYYREEENGRGNFPPRFSGLQFPNYSSELNVNALELDDSALYLCASRPQEYNKQFFGPGTRLTVL.

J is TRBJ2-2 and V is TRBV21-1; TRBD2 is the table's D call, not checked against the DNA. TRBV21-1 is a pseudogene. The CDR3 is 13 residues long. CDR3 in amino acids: CASPPVNTGELFF. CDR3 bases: TGTGCCAGCCCCCCCGTGAACACCGGGGAGCTGTTTTTT.

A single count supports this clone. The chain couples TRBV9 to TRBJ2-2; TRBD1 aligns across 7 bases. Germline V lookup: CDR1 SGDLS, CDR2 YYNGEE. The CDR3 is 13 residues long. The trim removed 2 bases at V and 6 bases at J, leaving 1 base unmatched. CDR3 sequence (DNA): TGTGCCAGCAGCGTCGGGACAGCCGGGGAGCTGTTTTTT. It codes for CASSVGTAGELFF.

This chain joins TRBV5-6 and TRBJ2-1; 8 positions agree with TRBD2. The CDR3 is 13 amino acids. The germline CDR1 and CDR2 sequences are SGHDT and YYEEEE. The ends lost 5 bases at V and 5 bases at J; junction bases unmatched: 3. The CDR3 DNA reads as TGTGCCAGCAGAACTAGCGGCCACAATGAGCAGTTCTTC. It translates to CASRTSGHNEQFF.

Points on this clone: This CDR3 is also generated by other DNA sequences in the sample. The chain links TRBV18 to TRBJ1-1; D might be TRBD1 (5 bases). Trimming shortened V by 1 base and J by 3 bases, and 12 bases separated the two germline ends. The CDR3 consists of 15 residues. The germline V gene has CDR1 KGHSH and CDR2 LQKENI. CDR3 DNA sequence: TGTGCCAGCTCACCACACGGCAGGGTTGACACTGAAGCTTTCTTT. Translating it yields CASSPHGRVDTEAFF. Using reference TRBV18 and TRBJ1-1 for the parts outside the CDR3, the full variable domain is NAGVMQNPRHLVRRRGQEARLRCSPMKGHSHVYWYRQLPEEGLKFMVYLQKENIIDESGMPKERFSAEFPKEGPSILRIQQVVRGDSAAYFCASSPHGRVDTEAFFGQGTRLTVV.

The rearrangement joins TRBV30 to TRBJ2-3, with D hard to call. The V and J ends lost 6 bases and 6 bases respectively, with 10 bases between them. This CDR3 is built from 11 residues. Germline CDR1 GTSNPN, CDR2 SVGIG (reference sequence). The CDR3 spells CACKVGDTQYF. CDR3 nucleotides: TGTGCCTGTAAAGTCGGGGATACGCAGTATTTT.

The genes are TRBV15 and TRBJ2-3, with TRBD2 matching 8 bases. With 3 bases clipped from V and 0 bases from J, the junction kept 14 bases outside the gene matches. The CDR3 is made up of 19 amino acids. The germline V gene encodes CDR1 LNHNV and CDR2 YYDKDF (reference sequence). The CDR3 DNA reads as TGTGCCACCAGCAGTACGGTATTTGGGGGCGGGGGGAGCACAGATACGCAGTATTTT. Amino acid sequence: CATSSTVFGGGGSTDTQYF.

The CDR3 region has the DNA TGTGCCAGCAGCCCTTCAGGGGAGCCCCACTACGAGCAGTACTTC. Protein sequence: CASSPSGEPHYEQYF. The V and J genes are TRBV6-5 and TRBJ2-7, with TRBD1 as a possible D gene (6 bases). Germline CDR1 reads MNHEY; CDR2 reads SVGAGI. The V end was cut by 6 bases, the J end by 3 bases, with 18 bases between. This CDR3 has 15 residues.

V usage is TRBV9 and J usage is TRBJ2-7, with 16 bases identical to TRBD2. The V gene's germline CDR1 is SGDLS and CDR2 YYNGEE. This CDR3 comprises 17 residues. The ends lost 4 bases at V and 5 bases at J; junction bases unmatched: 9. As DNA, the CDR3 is TGTGCCAGCAGCTCTACGGGACTAGCGGGAGGGTCTAACGAGCAGTACTTC. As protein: CASSSTGLAGGSNEQYF.

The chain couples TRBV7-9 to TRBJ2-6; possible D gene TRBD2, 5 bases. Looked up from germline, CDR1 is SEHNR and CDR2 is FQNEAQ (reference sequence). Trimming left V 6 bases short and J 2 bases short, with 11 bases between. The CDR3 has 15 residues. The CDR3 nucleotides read TGTGCCAGCAGATCTTCGGAGGCTGGGGCCAACGTCCTGACTTTC. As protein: CASRSSEAGANVLTF. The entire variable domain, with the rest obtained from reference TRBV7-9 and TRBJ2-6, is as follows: DTGVSQNPRHKITKRGQNVTFRCDPISEHNRLYWYRQTLGQGPEFLTYFQNEAQLEKSRLLSDRFSAERPKGSFSTLEIQRTEQGDSAMYLCASRSSEAGANVLTFGAGSRLTVL.

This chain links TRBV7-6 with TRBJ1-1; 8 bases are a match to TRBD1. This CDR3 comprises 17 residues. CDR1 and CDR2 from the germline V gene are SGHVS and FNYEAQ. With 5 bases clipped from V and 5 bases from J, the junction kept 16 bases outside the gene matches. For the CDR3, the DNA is TGTGCCAGCAGCCTCAGAATGTACAGGGGGAAGGGGACTGAAGCTTTCTTT. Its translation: CASSLRMYRGKGTEAFF.

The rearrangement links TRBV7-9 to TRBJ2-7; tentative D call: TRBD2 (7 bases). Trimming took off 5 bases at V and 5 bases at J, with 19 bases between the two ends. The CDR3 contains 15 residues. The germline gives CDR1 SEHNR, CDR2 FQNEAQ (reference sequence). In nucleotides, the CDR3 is TGTGCCAGCAGCCTACAAGGGGGGGTTTTTGACGAGCAGTACTTC. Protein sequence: CASSLQGGVFDEQYF.

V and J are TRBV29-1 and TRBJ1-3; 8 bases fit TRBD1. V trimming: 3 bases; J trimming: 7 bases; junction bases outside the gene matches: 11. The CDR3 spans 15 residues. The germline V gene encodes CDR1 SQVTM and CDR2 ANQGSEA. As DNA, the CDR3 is TGCAGCGTTGATCGGGACAGGCTTCGTGAGAACACCATATATTTT. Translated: CSVDRDRLRENTIYF.

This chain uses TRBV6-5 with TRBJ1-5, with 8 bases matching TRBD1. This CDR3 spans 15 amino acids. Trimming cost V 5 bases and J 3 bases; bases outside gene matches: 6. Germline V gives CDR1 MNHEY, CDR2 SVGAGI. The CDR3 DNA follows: TGTGCCAGCAGTCCGAGGACAGGGCTCAATCAGCCCCAGCATTTT. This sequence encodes CASSPRTGLNQPQHF.

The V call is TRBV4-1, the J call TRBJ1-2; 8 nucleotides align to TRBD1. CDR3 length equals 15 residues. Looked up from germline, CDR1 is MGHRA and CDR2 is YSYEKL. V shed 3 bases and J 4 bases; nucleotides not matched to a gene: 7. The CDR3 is CASSQLRDRFYGYTF. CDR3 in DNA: TGCGCCAGCAGCCAGCTACGGGACAGGTTCTATGGCTACACCTTC.

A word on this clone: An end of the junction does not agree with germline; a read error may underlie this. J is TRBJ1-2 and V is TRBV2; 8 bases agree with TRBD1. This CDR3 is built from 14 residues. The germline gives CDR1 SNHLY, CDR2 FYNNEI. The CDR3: CASRPVGQGPSVEF. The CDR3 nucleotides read TGTGCCAGCAGACCAGTAGGACAGGGCCCTTCGGTGGAGTTC.

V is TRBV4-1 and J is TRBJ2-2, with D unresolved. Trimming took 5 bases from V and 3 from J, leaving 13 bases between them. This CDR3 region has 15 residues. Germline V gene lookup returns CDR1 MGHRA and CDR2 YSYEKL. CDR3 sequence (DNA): TGCGCCAGCAGCTCCCACGGGCCTTACACCGGGGAGCTGTTTTTT. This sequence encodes CASSSHGPYTGELFF.

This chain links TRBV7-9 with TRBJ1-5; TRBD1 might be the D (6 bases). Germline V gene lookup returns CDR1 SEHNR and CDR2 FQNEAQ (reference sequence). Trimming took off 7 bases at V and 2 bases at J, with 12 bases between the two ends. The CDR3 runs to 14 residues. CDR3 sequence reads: CASTRGHGNQPQHF. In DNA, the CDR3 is TGTGCCAGCACCCGGGGGCATGGCAATCAGCCCCAGCATTTT.

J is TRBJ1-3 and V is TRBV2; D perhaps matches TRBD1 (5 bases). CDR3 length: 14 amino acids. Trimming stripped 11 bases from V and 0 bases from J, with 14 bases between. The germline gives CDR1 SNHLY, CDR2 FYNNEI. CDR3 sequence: CAFEQAFSGNTIYF. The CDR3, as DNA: TGTGCCTTCGAACAGGCGTTCTCTGGAAACACCATATATTTT.

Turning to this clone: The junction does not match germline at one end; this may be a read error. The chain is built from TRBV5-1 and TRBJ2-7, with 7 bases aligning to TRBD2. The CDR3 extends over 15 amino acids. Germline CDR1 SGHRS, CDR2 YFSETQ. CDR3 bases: TGCGCCAGCAGCCCCTGGTGGGACTACTATTACGGGCAGTACTTC. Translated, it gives CASSPWWDYYYGQYF.

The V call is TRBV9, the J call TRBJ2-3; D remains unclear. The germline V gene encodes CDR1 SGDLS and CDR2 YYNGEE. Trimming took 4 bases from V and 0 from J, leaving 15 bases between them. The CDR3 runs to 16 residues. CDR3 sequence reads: CASSPGLESSTDTQYF. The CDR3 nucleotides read TGTGCCAGCAGCCCTGGATTGGAGAGTAGCACAGATACGCAGTATTTT.

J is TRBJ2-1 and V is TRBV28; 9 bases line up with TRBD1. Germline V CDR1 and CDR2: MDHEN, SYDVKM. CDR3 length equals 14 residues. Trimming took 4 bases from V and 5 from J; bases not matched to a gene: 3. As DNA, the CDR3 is TGTGCCAGCAGTTACGGACAGGGGAACAATGAGCAGTTCTTC. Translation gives CASSYGQGNNEQFF.

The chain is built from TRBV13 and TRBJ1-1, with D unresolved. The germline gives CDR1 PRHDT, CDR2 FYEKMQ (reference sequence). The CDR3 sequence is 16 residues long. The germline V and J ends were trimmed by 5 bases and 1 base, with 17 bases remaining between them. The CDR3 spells CASSPRLIYGNTEAFF. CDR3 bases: TGTGCCAGCAGCCCCCGACTTATATACGGGAACACTGAAGCTTTCTTT.

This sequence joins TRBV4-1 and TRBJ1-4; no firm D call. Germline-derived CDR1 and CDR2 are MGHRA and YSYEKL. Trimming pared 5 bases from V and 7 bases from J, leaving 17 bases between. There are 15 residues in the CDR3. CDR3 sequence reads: CASSKLDEGLEKLFF. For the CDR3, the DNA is TGCGCCAGCAGCAAACTAGACGAAGGGCTTGAAAAACTGTTTTTT.

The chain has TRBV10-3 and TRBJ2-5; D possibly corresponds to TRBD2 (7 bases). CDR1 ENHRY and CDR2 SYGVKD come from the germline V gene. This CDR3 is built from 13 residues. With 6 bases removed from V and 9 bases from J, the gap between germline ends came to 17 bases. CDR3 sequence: CAIRSQGRVAQYF. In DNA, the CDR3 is TGTGCCATCAGGTCGCAGGGGAGGGTGGCCCAGTACTTC.

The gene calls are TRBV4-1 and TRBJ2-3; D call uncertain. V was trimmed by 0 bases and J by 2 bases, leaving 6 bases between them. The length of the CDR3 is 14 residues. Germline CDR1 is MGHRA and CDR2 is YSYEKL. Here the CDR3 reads CASSQEQPTDTQYF. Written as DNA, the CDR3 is TGCGCCAGCAGCCAAGAACAACCCACAGATACGCAGTATTTT.

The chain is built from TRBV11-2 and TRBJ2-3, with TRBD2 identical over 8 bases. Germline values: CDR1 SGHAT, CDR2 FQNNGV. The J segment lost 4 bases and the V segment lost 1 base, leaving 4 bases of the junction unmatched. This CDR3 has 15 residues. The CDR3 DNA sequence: TGTGCCAGCAGCTTAGGGACTAGCTCCGCAGATACGCAGTATTTT. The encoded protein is CASSLGTSSADTQYF.

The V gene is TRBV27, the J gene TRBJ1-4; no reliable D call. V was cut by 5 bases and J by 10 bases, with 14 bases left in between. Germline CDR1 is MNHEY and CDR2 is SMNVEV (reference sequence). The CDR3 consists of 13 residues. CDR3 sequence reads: CASSPPASGKLFF. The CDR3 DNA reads TGTGCCAGCAGTCCGCCCGCTTCGGGAAAACTGTTTTTT.